This TCR beta chain was obtained from a study of T-cell memory formation after mild COVID-19. Between the trimmed V and J ends, which lost 8 bases and 5 bases, there was a span of 15 bases. Germline V gene sequence: CDR1 SNHLY, CDR2 FYNNEI. This CDR3 has 14 residues. Overall study results and limits: The study detected some responding clones in pre-infection memory, suggesting cross-reactive memory joined. Contracting CD4+ clones lay largely in CM and EM, with CD8+ ones residing in EMRA.

TCRdb passed the 5' RACE reads through MiXCR, listing each CDR3 protein once. The sample comprises about 390,000 distinct CDR3 sequences, around a sixth of which are singletons, and roughly 21% rests with the top ten. Regarding this clonotype: Its antigen is unidentified.

The V and J genes are TRBV2 and TRBJ2-2; tentatively, D is TRBD1 or TRBD2 (5 bases each). This clonotype was sampled from a man younger than 30 who had mild COVID-19 (a few samples of this study predate the infection). Cell type and time point are not known. Sequencing was carried out using PBMCs or a T cell subset sorted from them (not recorded which). This chain's CDR3 is CASATGSGTGELFF. The CDR3 coding sequence is TGTGCCAGCGCAACAGGCTCGGGGACCGGGGAGCTGTTTTTT.